This T cell receptor (beta chain) was identified in a study of blood T cell repertoires in COVID-19. Study as a whole: PBMCs, B-cell-depleted T cells, or T cells were the source of the cDNA or gDNA that made up the material.

Clones were read by immunoSEQ multiplex PCR, and TCRdb kept only the in-frame ones, dropping some. Among under 150,000 clones listed, about 80% were seen once. V dropped 0 bases and J dropped 7 bases, with 13 bases sitting between them. CDR3 size: 16 residues. Germline lookup yields CDR1 KGHSH and CDR2 LQKENI. The receptor was derived from a woman aged 50 to 65 who had recovered from COVID-19. The source material was PBMCs or T cells enriched from blood (not recorded which). V and J are TRBV18 and TRBJ1-6; D remains unclear. Written as DNA, the CDR3 is TGTGCCAGCTCACCACCCGGAACGACTAGGAATTCACCCCTCCACTTT. Protein sequence: CASSPPGTTRNSPLHF. Combining the CDR3 with reference TRBV18 and TRBJ1-6 gives the whole variable domain NAGVMQNPRHLVRRRGQEARLRCSPMKGHSHVYWYRQLPEEGLKFMVYLQKENIIDESGMPKERFSAEFPKEGPSILRIQQVVRGDSAAYFCASSPPGTTRNSPLHFGNGTRLTVT.